Below, one TCR beta chain is given with its context. Its antigen remains unidentified. This entry belongs to a study of human T cells and chemical hapten exposure. Unique molecular identifiers were attached to individual cDNA molecules within the library. Original data processing: A typical sample had around 90,000 TCRs, with roughly 23,224 to 690,600 overall. TCRdb re-called the RACE reads with MiXCR, one entry per CDR3 protein. The V and J calls here are based on TCRdb, not the publication. Of 150,000 to 200,000 distinct CDR3 sequences detected, approximately 20% appear once; the ten largest clones hold less than 7%. Time point here: patch test 1, 2 weeks after DPC sensitization. The treatment: therapeutic diphenylcyclopropenone sensitization with weekly scalp DPC. Broader study findings: There was no change with DPC sensitization in TCRs above 1 in 1000 frequency. Controls had significantly fewer large CDR3 similarity clusters than were formed by expanded TCRs.

The sequence was obtained from a woman aged 50 to 60 with alopecia areata. Some clones in this sample may be carry-over from other donors' samples. The specimen comprised whole blood, sampled in connection with sensitization to the hapten diphenylcyclopropenone (DPC).

The CDR3 DNA reads as TGCAGTGCCAGACTAGCGGGAGGAACCGGGGAGCTGTTTTTT. This codes for CSARLAGGTGELFF. The chain links TRBV20-1 to TRBJ2-2, with 13 bases lining up with TRBD2. The V gene end was trimmed by 6 bases and the J gene end by 5 bases; junction bases not matched to a gene: 3. The CDR3 sequence is 14 residues long. Per germline, CDR1 DFQATT and CDR2 SNEGSKA (reference sequence).